The 9 T cell receptor beta chains given below trace back to one sample, sequenced in a study of TIL therapy for anti-PD-1-resistant metastatic lung cancer. The immunoSEQ assay was v3. Assay: immunoSEQ multiplex PCR; the TCRdb copy retains only in-frame clones and omits some. The profile shows about 50,000 clones, 79% of them singletons. Time point of the sample: pre-treatment sample, taken before nivolumab and TIL therapy. The sequencing here drew on blood, taken at baseline. The receptors stem from a woman aged 30 to 85 with non-small cell lung cancer.

This chain connects TRBV7-9 to TRBJ1-1, with 12 bases identical to TRBD1. The germline gives CDR1 SEHNR, CDR2 FQNEAQ (reference sequence). J lost 4 bases, V lost 3 bases, and 6 bases had no gene match. The CDR3 contains 16 residues. CDR3 nucleotides: TGTGCCAGCAGCTTTTCGGGACAGGGGGCGAGCACTGAAGCTTTCTTT. It codes for CASSFSGQGASTEAFF.

The chain is built from TRBV5-1 and TRBJ2-3; 10 nucleotides align to TRBD2. The V segment lost 1 base and the J segment 0 bases; nucleotides outside the gene matches: 2. The CDR3 sequence is 16 residues long. Germline V gene sequence: CDR1 SGHRS, CDR2 YFSETQ. This chain's CDR3 is CASSLMGLASTDTQYF. DNA for the CDR3: TGCGCCAGCAGCTTGATGGGACTAGCGAGCACAGATACGCAGTATTTT.

In nucleotides, the CDR3 is TGTGCCAGCAGCGTAGTGTCTAGCAGGGCCCGGGGGAATGAGCAGTTCTTC. Translated: CASSVVSSRARGNEQFF. The genes are TRBV9 and TRBJ2-1, with D possibly TRBD2 on 6 matching bases. CDR3 size: 17 residues. V lost 0 bases to trimming and J lost 7 bases, with 20 bases between them. Per the germline V gene, CDR1 is SGDLS and CDR2 is YYNGEE.

The J gene is TRBJ1-5, the V gene TRBV14; D call uncertain. The ends were cut back, 1 base at V and 5 bases at J, with 3 bases in the middle. This CDR3 is 12 amino acids long. Germline-derived CDR1 and CDR2 are SGHDN and FVKESK. CDR3 protein: CASSQGYQPQHF. DNA for the CDR3: TGTGCCAGCAGCCAAGGATATCAGCCCCAGCATTTT.

This sequence joins TRBV4-3 and TRBJ1-3; the D is unclear. Germline V gene data show CDR1 as LGHNA and CDR2 as YSLEER. The CDR3 is 11 residues long. Trimming took off 7 bases at V and 5 bases at J, with 6 bases between the two ends. The CDR3 DNA is TGCGCCAGCATCGTGAGAAACACCATATATTTT. It translates to CASIVRNTIYF.

The chain recombines TRBV11-2 with TRBJ2-5; D is possibly TRBD2 (5 bases). The CDR3 runs to 15 residues. Deletions cut 5 bases from V and 2 bases from J, with 15 bases between. Germline CDR1 and CDR2: SGHAT and FQNNGV. CDR3 sequence: CASSQVLAEQETQYF. DNA for the CDR3: TGTGCCAGCAGCCAAGTCCTAGCCGAACAAGAGACCCAGTACTTC.

CDR3 sequence: CASSFLGYGYTF. The CDR3 DNA reads TGTGCCAGCAGCTTTTTAGGATATGGCTACACCTTC. The chain couples TRBV7-9 to TRBJ1-2; unclear D gene. Trimming took off 3 bases at V and 5 bases at J, with 7 bases between the two ends. CDR3 size: 12 residues. The germline gives CDR1 SEHNR, CDR2 FQNEAQ (reference sequence).

V is TRBV5-1 and J is TRBJ2-2; 8 bases are shared with TRBD2. Germline CDR1 reads SGHRS; CDR2 reads YFSETQ. V gave up 0 bases and J gave up 6 bases; unmatched junction bases: 7. This CDR3 is 16 amino acids long. The CDR3: CASSLESGRRSGELFF. In DNA form, the CDR3 reads TGCGCCAGCAGCTTGGAAAGCGGGAGAAGATCCGGGGAGCTGTTTTTT.

The V and J genes are TRBV9 and TRBJ2-7; D may correspond to TRBD1 or TRBD2 (5 bases each). Germline V CDR1 and CDR2: SGDLS, YYNGEE. CDR3 size: 15 residues. V shed 3 bases and J shed 2 bases, with 15 bases lying between them. This CDR3 is CASSDDSGPTYEQYF. In DNA form, the CDR3 reads TGTGCCAGCAGCGATGACTCGGGGCCCACCTACGAGCAGTACTTC.